This paragraph covers one T cell receptor (beta chain) sequence. Antigen unknown. Germline CDR1 and CDR2: SGHTA and FQGTGA. The CDR3 is 13 amino acids. With 5 bases removed from V and 7 bases from J, the gap between germline ends came to 12 bases. This sample stems from a study of yellow fever vaccine responses in identical twins. Study observations and caveats: In identical twins, vaccine T cell responses appeared partly shared and partly individual.

TCRdb recomputed calls from the RT-PCR reads with MiXCR, one row per CDR3 protein. The repertoire holds 1,200 or so distinct CDR3 sequences, with 70% to 90% as singletons. The clonotype originates from a female donor who received the yellow fever vaccine. V usage is TRBV7-3 and J usage is TRBJ2-1; D is undetermined. The sample was T cells from blood (PBMCs), unsorted or a sorted subset (not recorded which), taken before or after yellow fever vaccination (not recorded which). In nucleotides, the CDR3 is TGTGCCAGCAGCATCAGACGGACGAATGAGCAGTTCTTC. Protein sequence: CASSIRRTNEQFF. The full variable domain, completed using reference TRBV7-3 and TRBJ2-1, is GAGVSQTPSNKVTEKGKYVELRCDPISGHTALYWYRQSLGQGPEFLIYFQGTGAADDSGLPNDRFFAVRPEGSVSTLKIQRTERGDSAVYLCASSIRRTNEQFFGPGTRLTVL.